A selection of T cell receptor beta chains follows, all from one sample in a study of blood T cell repertoires in COVID-19. The method was immunoSEQ multiplex PCR; TCRdb's version includes in-frame clones alone and lacks a portion of them. Altogether around 130,000 clones are present, approximately 84% being singletons, with the ten largest covering 10% to 15%. What was sequenced was peripheral blood. The origin of the receptors is a woman between 55 and 75 years old with acute or convalescent COVID-19. Each CDR3 is given with its conserved first and last residue. The D gene is left open where the match is weak.

>TRBV7-9|TRBD2|TRBJ2-5
TGTGCCAGCACCGCGAAACTCAGGGTCAAGGGAGGGGAGACCCAGTACTTC
CASTAKLRVKGGETQYF
>TRBV24-1|TRBD1|TRBJ2-2
TGTGCCACCAGTGATTGGGGGACAGCAAACACCGGGGAGCTGTTTTTT
CATSDWGTANTGELFF
>TRBV3-1/TRBV3-2|NA|TRBJ2-1
TGTGCCAGCAGCCAATCCGAGCTATCCTACAATGAGCAGTTCTTC
CASSQSELSYNEQFF
>TRBV10-2|NA|TRBJ1-2
TGCGCGGTTGGGGAGGGCTACACCTTC
CAVGEGYTF
>TRBV9|NA|TRBJ2-2
TGTGCCAGCAGCGCTTTCGATGTGTCTAGCGATATAACCGGGGAGCTGTTTTTT
CASSAFDVSSDITGELFF
>TRBV29-1|TRBD1|TRBJ1-2
TGCAGCGTTGAAGCTTTGACAGGGGTTAGTAAATCGGGTGGCTACACCTTC
CSVEALTGVSKSGGYTF
>TRBV18|NA|TRBJ1-1
TGTGCCAGCTCACCAAAGTGGGGGGACACTGAAGCTTTCTTT
CASSPKWGDTEAFF
>TRBV5-1|NA|TRBJ2-3
TGCGCCAGCAGCTTCAGGAGGGGAGATACGCAGTATTTT
CASSFRRGDTQYF
>TRBV2|NA|TRBJ2-3
TGTGCCAGCAGTGAATTTATCTCCACAGATACGCAGTATTTT
CASSEFISTDTQYF
>TRBV9|NA|TRBJ1-2
TGTGCCAGCCGGGAAGGTCTTTACGGCTACACCTTC
CASREGLYGYTF
>TRBV6-5|NA|TRBJ1-2
TGTGCCAGCAGCCCCACAACCGTGTCGGGTGGCTACACCTTC
CASSPTTVSGGYTF
>TRBV5-1|TRBD1|TRBJ1-6
TGCGCCAGCAGCTTGGGCCGGGACAGGGGGCGCCATTCACCCCTCCACTTT
CASSLGRDRGRHSPLHF
>TRBV24-1|NA|TRBJ2-5
TGTGCCACCAGTGATTTGCCCGGGGGGCCCGGGGGAGAGACCCAGTACTTC
CATSDLPGGPGGETQYF
>TRBV3-1/TRBV3-2|NA|TRBJ1-3
TGTGCCAGCAGCCAGGCAGTAGGAGGAGGAAACACCATATATTTT
CASSQAVGGGNTIYF
>TRBV3-1/TRBV3-2|NA|TRBJ1-3
TGTGCCAGCAGCCAAGCTAGACCCACATCTGGAAACACCATATATTTT
CASSQARPTSGNTIYF
>TRBV18|NA|TRBJ1-2
TGTGCCAGCTCTTTAATCTCCGGGAGCCCCCACTATGGCTACACCTTC
CASSLISGSPHYGYTF
>TRBV2|NA|TRBJ1-1
TGTGCCAGCAGTGAAGCGCAGGGTCTGGGCACTGAAGCTTTCTTT
CASSEAQGLGTEAFF
>TRBV20-1|TRBD2|TRBJ2-1
TGCAGTGCTCGGACTAGCAATGAGCAGTTCTTC
CSARTSNEQFF
>TRBV28|NA|TRBJ1-5
TGTGCCAGCCGGAGCGGGGGGATTTACAATCAGCCCCAGCATTTT
CASRSGGIYNQPQHF
>TRBV12-3/TRBV12-4|TRBD1|TRBJ1-2
TGTGCCAGCACCATAGGACAGGGTCATGGCTACACCTTC
CASTIGQGHGYTF
>TRBV6-1|NA|TRBJ1-5
TGTGCCAGCAGTGAAGCCCTAGGACAGAGGTTTCAGCCCCAGCATTTT
CASSEALGQRFQPQHF
>TRBV9|NA|TRBJ2-7
TGTGCCAGCAGCGTAGGGCAGGGCCACGAGCAGTACTTC
CASSVGQGHEQYF
>TRBV3-1/TRBV3-2|NA|TRBJ1-3
TGTGCCAGCACGTCGGGGGAAGACACCATATATTTT
CASTSGEDTIYF
>TRBV6-5|TRBD1|TRBJ1-1
TGTGCCAGCAGTTACGAACAGGGGAGAAGAACTGAAGCTTTCTTT
CASSYEQGRRTEAFF
>TRBV5-1|NA|TRBJ2-3
TGCGCCAGCAGCTTGGATGTAGGAGGCACAGATACGCAGTATTTT
CASSLDVGGTDTQYF
>TRBV6-6|TRBD1|TRBJ1-6
TGTGCCAGCAGCACAGGGGTTGATTCACCCCTCCACTTT
CASSTGVDSPLHF
>TRBV2|TRBD1|TRBJ2-3
TGTGCCAGCAGTCGACAGGGGGCTCAAGATACGCAGTATTTT
CASSRQGAQDTQYF
>TRBV7-9|NA|TRBJ1-1
TGTGCCAGCAGCCCGGGAGGGGTTGAAGCTTTCTTT
CASSPGGVEAFF
>TRBV19|NA|TRBJ1-6
TGTGCCAGTAGTACCCCGGAGGGGAACTCACCCCTCCACTTT
CASSTPEGNSPLHF
>TRBV30|NA|TRBJ1-1
TGTGCCTGGAAAGAGGATGGCACTGAAGCTTTCTTT
CAWKEDGTEAFF
>TRBV13|NA|TRBJ1-2
TGTGCCAGCACCCCGGACTTCCTCTATGGCTACACCTTC
CASTPDFLYGYTF
>TRBV2|NA|TRBJ1-1
TGTGCCAGCTCACCCGCGGCCTCCACTGAAGCTTTCTTT
CASSPAASTEAFF
>TRBV6-6|NA|TRBJ2-2
TGTGCCAGCAGTTACGGCGGGACAGCGAACACCGGGGAGCTGTTTTTT
CASSYGGTANTGELFF
>TRBV6-5|TRBD1|TRBJ1-3
TGTGCCAGCAGACCGGACAGGGTGAGAGGAAACACCATATATTTT
CASRPDRVRGNTIYF
>TRBV5-1|NA|TRBJ1-1
TGCGCCAGCAGGGGAGTGCCGGGAGGCACTGAAGCTTTCTTT
CASRGVPGGTEAFF
>TRBV30|NA|TRBJ1-5
TGTGCCTGGGGCGGGGGAAACAATCAGCCCCAGCATTTT
CAWGGGNNQPQHF